This T cell receptor beta chain was recorded in a study of blood T cell repertoires in COVID-19. Study in general: Samples taken during acute and convalescent COVID-19 were collected in the United States, Italy and Spain.

This clone has only one observation. Repertoires were generated with immunoSEQ multiplex PCR, while TCRdb's copy carries only in-frame clones and drops some. The data contain 9,000 to 10,000 clones, around three quarters of them singletons. Trimming stripped 5 bases from V and 2 bases from J, with 7 bases between. Germline assignment: CDR1 LGHDT and CDR2 YNNKEL (reference sequence). CDR3 size: 14 residues. Sequenced: peripheral blood. The chain carries TRBV3-1 (or the pseudogene TRBV3-2) and TRBJ2-6, with D perhaps matching TRBD1 (6 bases). This sequence originates from a human donor in a cohort sampled during active COVID-19. CDR3 protein: CASSYRAGANVLTF. The CDR3 bases are TGTGCCAGCAGCTACAGGGCTGGGGCCAACGTCCTGACTTTC.